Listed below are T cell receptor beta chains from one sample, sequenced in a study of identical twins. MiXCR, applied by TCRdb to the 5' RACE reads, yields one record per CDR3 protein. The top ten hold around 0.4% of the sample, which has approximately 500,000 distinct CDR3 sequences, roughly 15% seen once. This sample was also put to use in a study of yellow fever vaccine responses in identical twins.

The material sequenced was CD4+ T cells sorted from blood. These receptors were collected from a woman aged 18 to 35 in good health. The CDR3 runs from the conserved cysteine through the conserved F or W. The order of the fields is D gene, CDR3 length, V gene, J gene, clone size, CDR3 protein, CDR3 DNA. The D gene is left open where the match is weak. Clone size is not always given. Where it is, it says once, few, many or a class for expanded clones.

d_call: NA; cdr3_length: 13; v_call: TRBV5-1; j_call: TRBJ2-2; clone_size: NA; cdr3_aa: CASSFRVLGELFF; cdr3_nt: TGCGCCAGCAGCTTTAGAGTCCTCGGGGAGCTGTTTTTT
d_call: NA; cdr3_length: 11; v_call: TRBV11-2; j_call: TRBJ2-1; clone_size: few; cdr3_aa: CASAGHYEQFF; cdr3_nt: TGTGCCAGCGCAGGGCACTATGAGCAGTTCTTC
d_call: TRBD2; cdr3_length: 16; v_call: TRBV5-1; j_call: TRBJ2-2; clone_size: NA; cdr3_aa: CASSAPGTSGTGELFF; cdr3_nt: TGCGCCAGCAGCGCCCCGGGGACTAGCGGGACCGGGGAGCTGTTTTTT
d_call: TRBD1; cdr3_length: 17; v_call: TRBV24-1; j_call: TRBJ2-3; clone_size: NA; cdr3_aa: CATSDSTYPQGTDTQYF; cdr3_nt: TGTGCCACCAGTGATTCTACCTACCCACAGGGGACAGATACGCAGTATTTT
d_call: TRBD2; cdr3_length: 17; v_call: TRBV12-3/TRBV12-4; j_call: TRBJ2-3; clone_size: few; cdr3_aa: CASSSTGTSESTDTQYF; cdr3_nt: TGTGCCAGCAGTTCGACCGGGACTAGCGAAAGCACAGATACGCAGTATTTT
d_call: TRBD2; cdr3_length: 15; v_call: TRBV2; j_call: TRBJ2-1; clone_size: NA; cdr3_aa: CASSYSGGAHNEQFF; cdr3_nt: TGTGCCAGCAGTTATAGCGGGGGGGCTCACAATGAGCAGTTCTTC
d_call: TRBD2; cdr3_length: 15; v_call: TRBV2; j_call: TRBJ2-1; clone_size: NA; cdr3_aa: CASKLEAGDFNEQFF; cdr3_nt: TGTGCCAGCAAGCTAGAAGCGGGAGACTTTAATGAGCAGTTCTTC
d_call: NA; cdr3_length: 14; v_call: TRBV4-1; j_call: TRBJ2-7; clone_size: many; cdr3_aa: CASSQVGPSYEQYF; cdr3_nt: TGCGCCAGCAGCCAAGTGGGACCGAGCTACGAGCAGTACTTC
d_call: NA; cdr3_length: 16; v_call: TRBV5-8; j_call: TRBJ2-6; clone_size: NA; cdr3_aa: CASSLGDITGANVLTF; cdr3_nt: TGTGCCAGCAGCTTGGGGGATATTACTGGGGCCAACGTCCTGACTTTC
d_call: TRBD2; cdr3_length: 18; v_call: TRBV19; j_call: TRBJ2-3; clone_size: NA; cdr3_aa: CASSIGGRLAGGSDTQYF; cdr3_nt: TGTGCCAGTAGTATTGGGGGTCGACTAGCGGGAGGGTCAGATACGCAGTATTTT
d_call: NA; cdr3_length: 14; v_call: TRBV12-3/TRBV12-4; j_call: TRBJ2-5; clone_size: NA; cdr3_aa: CVSSLGTVQETQYF; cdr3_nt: TGTGTCAGCAGTCTAGGGACGGTCCAAGAGACCCAGTACTTC
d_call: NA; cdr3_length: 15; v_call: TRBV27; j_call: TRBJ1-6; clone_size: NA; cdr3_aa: CASSLSGGSGSPLHF; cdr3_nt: TGTGCCAGCAGTTTATCGGGAGGGTCGGGTTCACCCCTCCACTTT
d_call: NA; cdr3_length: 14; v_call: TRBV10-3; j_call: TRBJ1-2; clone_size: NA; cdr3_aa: CAITDQGINYGYTF; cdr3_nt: TGTGCCATCACCGATCAGGGAATTAACTATGGCTACACCTTC
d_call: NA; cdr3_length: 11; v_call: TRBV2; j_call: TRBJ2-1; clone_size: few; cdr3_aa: CAGASHNEQFF; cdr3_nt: TGTGCCGGGGCGAGCCACAATGAGCAGTTCTTC
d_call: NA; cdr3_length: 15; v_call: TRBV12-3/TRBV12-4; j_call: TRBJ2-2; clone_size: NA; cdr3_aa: CASSPRIQNTGELFF; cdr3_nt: TGTGCCAGCAGCCCTAGGATACAGAACACCGGGGAGCTGTTTTTT